A selection of T cell receptor beta chains follows, all from one sample in a study of T cells after yellow fever vaccination. MiXCR, applied by TCRdb to the 5' RACE reads, yields one record per CDR3 protein. The sample holds approximately 510,000 distinct CDR3 sequences, just over 20% seen once. The material was PBMCs, obtained about 21 days after the first yellow fever vaccination. These receptors came from a man in his late teens or twenties who received the YFV17D yellow fever vaccine. Both conserved end residues are part of each CDR3. The order of the fields is CDR3 length, V gene, clone size, CDR3 protein. Rows may omit the clone size; those that give it use once, few, many or a size class.

17 | TRBV7-2 | few | CASSFSPGTKYTGELFF
14 | TRBV19 | - | CASRANGVAGELFF
14 | TRBV7-8 | - | CASSLKRVSYEQYF
11 | TRBV5-1 | many | CASSEGYEQYF
15 | TRBV4-2 | - | CASSRGLAATDTQYF
16 | TRBV28 | few | CASSYTLAGVTDTQYF
14 | TRBV30 | few | CAWSVLWVSGELFF
15 | TRBV12-3/TRBV12-4 | - | CASSSRDRVVYEQYF
19 | TRBV9 | - | CASSEARDRGLFGTDTQYF
13 | TRBV14 | - | CASSQVFGNTIYF
13 | TRBV12-3/TRBV12-4 | many | CASSEGNTDTQYF
15 | TRBV5-1 | - | CASSLVSGSTGELFF
15 | TRBV5-4 | - | CASRWSGGGQETQYF
13 | TRBV12-5 | few | CASGSGTGWGYTF
14 | TRBV6-1 | many | CASTTSWGEVKLFF
14 | TRBV12-3/TRBV12-4 | - | CASSPTGAGYGYTF